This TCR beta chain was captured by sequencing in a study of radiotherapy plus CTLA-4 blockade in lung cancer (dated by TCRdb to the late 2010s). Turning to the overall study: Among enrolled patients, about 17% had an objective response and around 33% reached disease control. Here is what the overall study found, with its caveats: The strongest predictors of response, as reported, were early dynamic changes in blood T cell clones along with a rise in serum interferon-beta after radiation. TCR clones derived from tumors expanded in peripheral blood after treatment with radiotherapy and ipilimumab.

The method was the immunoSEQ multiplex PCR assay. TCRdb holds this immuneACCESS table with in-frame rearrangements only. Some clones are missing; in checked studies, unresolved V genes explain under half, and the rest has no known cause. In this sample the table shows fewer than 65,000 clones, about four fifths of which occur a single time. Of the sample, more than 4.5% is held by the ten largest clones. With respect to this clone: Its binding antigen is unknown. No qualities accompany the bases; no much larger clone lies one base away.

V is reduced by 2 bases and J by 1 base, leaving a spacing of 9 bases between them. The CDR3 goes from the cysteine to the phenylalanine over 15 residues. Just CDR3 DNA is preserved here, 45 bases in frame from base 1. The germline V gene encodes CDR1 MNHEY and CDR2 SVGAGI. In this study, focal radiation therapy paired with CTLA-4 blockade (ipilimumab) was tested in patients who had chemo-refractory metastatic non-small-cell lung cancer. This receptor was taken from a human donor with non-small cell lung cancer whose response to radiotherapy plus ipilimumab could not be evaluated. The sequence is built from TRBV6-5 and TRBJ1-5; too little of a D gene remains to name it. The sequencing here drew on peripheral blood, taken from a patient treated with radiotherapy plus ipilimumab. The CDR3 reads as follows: CASSYRGLSNQPQHF. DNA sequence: TGTGCCAGCAGTTACCGGGGTTTGAGCAATCAGCCCCAGCATTTT.